This T cell receptor beta chain is from a study of a mutant IDH1 vaccine in newly diagnosed glioma. Whole-study context: Treated individuals were around 60% male and approximately 40% female, averaging roughly 44 years of age. The therapy given earlier, which was standard therapy, consisted of radiotherapy, temozolomide, or both, and most of the patients received both. Study-wide points: Alterations occurring in top peripheral T cell clonotypes seemed unrelated to pseudoprogression. Immune responses induced by vaccination arose in 93.3% of the patients.

Per germline, CDR1 SSHAT and CDR2 FNYEAQ (reference sequence). The CDR3 is 14 residues long. The method was immunoSEQ multiplex PCR; TCRdb's version includes in-frame clones alone and lacks a portion of them. The sample records around 99,000 clones, 80% being singletons. The time point was: baseline, week 1 (first vaccination visit). Treatment of the sample: pre-vaccination baseline after standard-of-care therapy. This clone appeared once. The antigen is unknown. At one boundary the junction diverges from the germline segment, which might be a read error. The sample was PBMCs, taken from a glioma patient treated with radiotherapy, temozolomide or both. The sequence was obtained from a man aged 35 to 55 with glioma. The V gene is TRBV7-7, the J gene TRBJ2-5, with D perhaps matching TRBD2 (6 bases). The DNA for the CDR3 is TGTGCTAGCAGCCATGCAGGGACTCAAGAGACCCAGTACTTC. As protein: CASSHAGTQETQYF.